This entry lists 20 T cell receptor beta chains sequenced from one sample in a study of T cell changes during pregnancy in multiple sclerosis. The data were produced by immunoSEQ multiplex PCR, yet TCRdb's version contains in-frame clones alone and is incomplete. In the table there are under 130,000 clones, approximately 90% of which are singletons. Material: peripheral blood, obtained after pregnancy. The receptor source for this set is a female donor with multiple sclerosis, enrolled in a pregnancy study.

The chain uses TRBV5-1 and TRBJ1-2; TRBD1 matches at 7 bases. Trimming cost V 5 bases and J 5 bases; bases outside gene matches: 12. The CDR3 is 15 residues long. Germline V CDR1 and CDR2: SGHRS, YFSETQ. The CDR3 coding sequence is TGCGCCAGCAGTAACGAGAGGGACAGACCGTATGGCTACACCTTC. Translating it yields CASSNERDRPYGYTF.

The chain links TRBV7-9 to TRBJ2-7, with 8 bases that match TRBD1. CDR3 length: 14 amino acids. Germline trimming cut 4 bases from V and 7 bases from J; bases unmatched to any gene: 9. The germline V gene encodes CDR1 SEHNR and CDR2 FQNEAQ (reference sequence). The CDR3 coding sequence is TGTGCCAGCAGCTCCCCCGACAGGGGCCTGGAGCAGTACTTC. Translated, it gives CASSSPDRGLEQYF.

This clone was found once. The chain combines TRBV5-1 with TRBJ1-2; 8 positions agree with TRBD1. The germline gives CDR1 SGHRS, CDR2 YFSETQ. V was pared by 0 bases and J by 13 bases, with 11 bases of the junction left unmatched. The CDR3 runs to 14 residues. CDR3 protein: CASSLAETGGSPTF. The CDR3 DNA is TGCGCCAGCAGCTTGGCCGAAACAGGGGGTAGTCCCACCTTC.

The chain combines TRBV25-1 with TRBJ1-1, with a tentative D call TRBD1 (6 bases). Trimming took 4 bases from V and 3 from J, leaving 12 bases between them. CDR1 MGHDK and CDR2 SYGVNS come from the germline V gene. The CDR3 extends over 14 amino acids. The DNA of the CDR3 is TGTGCCAGCAGTGTACAGGGTACGGACACTGAAGCTTTCTTT. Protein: CASSVQGTDTEAFF. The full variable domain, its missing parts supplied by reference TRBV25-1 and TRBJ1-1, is EADIYQTPRYLVIGTGKKITLECSQTMGHDKMYWYQQDPGMELHLIHYSYGVNSTEKGDLSSESTVSRIRTEHFPLTLESARPSHTSQYLCASSVQGTDTEAFFGQGTRLTVV.

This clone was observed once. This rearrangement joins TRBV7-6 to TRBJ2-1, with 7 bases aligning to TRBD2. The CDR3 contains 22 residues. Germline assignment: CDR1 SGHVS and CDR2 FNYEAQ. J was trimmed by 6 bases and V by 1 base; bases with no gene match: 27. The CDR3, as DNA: TGTGCCAGCAGCTTAGTGGGTCCGGGGTCTTTCCTAAGGACTAGAACCGTCAATGAGCAGTTCTTC. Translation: CASSLVGPGSFLRTRTVNEQFF.

The CDR3 sequence is CASSLTGTGSYEQYF. The CDR3 region has the DNA TGCGCCAGCAGCTTAACCGGGACAGGATCCTACGAGCAGTACTTC. The chain joins TRBV5-1 to TRBJ2-7, with 8 bases identical to TRBD1. V trimming: 2 bases; J trimming: 1 base; junction bases outside the gene matches: 5. The CDR3 length is 15 residues. Looked up from germline, CDR1 is SGHRS and CDR2 is YFSETQ.

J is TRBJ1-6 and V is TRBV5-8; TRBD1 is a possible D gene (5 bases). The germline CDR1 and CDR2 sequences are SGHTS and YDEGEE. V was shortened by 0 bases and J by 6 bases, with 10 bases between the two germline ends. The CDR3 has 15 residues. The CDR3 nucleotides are TGTGCCAGCAGCTTGGGGGTCCAGGGTAATTCACCCCTCCACTTT. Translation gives CASSLGVQGNSPLHF.

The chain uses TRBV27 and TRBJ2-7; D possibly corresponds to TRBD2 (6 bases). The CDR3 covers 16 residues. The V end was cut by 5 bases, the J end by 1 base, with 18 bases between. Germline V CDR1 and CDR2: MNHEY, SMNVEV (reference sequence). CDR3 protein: CASSGGLGGTSYEQYF. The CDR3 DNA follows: TGTGCCAGCAGTGGGGGGTTGGGTGGGACTTCCTACGAGCAGTACTTC.

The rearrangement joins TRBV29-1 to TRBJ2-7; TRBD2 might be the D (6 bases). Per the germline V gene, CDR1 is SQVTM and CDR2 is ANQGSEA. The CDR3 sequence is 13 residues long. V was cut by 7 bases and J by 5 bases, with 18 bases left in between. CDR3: CSGSLGAGNEQYF. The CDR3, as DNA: TGCAGCGGGTCCCTAGGTGCGGGGAACGAGCAGTACTTC.

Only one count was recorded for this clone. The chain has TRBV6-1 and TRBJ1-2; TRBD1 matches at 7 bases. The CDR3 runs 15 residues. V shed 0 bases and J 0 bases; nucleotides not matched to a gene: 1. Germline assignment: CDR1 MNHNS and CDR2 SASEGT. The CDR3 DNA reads TGTGCCAGCAGTGAAGCAGGGGGCCCTAACTATGGCTACACCTTC. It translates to CASSEAGGPNYGYTF.

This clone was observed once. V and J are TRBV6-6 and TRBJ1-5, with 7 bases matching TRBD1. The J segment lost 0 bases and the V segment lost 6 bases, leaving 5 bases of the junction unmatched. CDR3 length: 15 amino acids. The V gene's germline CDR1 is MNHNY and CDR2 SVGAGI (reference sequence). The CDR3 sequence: CASRRGGASNQPQHF. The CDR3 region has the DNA TGTGCCAGCAGGAGAGGGGGCGCTAGCAATCAGCCCCAGCATTTT.

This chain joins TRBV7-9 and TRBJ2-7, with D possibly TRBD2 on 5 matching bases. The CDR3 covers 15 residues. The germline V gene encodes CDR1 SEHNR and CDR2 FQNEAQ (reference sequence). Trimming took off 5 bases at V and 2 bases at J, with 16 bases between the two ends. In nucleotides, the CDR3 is TGTGCCAGCAGCCCGCCTGTGCAGCGGACCTACGAGCAGTACTTC. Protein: CASSPPVQRTYEQYF.

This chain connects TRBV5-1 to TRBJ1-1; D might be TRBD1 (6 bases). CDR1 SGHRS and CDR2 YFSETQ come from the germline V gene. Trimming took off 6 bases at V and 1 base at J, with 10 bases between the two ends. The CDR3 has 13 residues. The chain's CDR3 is CASKQGQNTEAFF. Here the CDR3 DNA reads TGCGCCAGCAAGCAGGGGCAGAACACTGAAGCTTTCTTT.

The CDR3 bases are TGTGCCAGCAGACGACAGAACAATCAGCCCCAGCATTTT. It is translated as CASRRQNNQPQHF. The chain employs TRBV6-1 and TRBJ1-5, with D possibly TRBD1 on 5 matching bases. The V and J ends lost 6 bases and 3 bases respectively, with 9 bases between them. This CDR3 has 13 amino acids. Germline CDR1 reads MNHNS; CDR2 reads SASEGT.

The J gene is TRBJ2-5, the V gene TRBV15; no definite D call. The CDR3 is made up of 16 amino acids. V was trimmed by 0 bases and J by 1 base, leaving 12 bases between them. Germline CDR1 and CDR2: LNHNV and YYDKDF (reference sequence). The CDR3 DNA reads TGTGCCACCAGCAGAGAGGTCGAGGTGGGCCAAGAGACCCAGTACTTC. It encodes CATSREVEVGQETQYF.

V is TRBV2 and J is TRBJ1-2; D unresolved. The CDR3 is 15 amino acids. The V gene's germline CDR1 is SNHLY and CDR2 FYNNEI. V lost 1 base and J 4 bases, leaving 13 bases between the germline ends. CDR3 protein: CASSEGGSGLYGYTF. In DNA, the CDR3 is TGTGCCAGCAGTGAAGGAGGGTCAGGCCTCTATGGCTACACCTTC.

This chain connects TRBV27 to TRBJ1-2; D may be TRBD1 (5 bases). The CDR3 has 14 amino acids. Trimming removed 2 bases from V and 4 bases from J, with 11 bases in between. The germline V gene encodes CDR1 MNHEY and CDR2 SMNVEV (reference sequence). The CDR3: CASSLGGVGYGYTF. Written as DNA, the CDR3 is TGTGCCAGCAGTTTAGGGGGGGTTGGCTATGGCTACACCTTC.

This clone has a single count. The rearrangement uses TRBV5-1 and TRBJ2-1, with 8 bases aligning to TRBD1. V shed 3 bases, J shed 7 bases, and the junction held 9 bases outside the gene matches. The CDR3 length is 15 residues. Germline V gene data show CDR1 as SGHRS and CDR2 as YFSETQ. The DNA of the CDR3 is TGCGCCAGCAGCTCGGGCCAGGGGGCGCCAAATGAGCAGTTCTTC. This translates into CASSSGQGAPNEQFF. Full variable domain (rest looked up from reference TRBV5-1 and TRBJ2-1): KAGVTQTPRYLIKTRGQQVTLSCSPISGHRSVSWYQQTPGQGLQFLFEYFSETQRNKGNFPGRFSGRQFSNSRSEMNVSTLELGDSALYLCASSSGQGAPNEQFFGPGTRLTVL.

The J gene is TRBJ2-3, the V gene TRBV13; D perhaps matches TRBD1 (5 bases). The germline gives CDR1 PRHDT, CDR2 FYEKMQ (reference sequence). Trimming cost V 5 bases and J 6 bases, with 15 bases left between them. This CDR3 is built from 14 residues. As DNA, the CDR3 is TGTGCCAGCAGCCCTTTGTGGGGCTCTGATACGCAGTATTTT. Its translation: CASSPLWGSDTQYF.

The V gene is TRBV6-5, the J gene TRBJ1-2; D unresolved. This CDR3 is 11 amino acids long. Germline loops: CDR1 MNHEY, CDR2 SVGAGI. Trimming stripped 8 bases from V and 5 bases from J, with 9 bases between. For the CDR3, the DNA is TGTGCCAGCTATAGTGGTTATGGCTACACCTTC. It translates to CASYSGYGYTF.